Listed here are 28 T cell receptor beta chains from one sample, sequenced in a study of T cells after yellow fever vaccination. A single record per CDR3 protein comes from TCRdb applying MiXCR to the 5' RACE reads. This table holds approximately 160,000 distinct CDR3 sequences, about a tenth found once. Source: CD8+ T cells sorted from PBMCs, taken 45 days after the yellow fever booster vaccination. The source is a man between 18 and 35 years old who received the YFV17D yellow fever vaccine.

This sequence joins TRBV7-8 and TRBJ2-2; D is perhaps TRBD1 (5 bases). Looked up from germline, CDR1 is SGHVS and CDR2 is FQNEAQ. This CDR3 is built from 16 residues. The V and J ends lost 1 base and 1 base respectively, with 10 bases between them. DNA of the CDR3: TGTGCCAGCAGCTTAGTCGGCAGGGAGAACACCGGGGAGCTGTTTTTT. Translated, it gives CASSLVGRENTGELFF.

This clonotype was recorded a few times. The chain employs TRBV4-2 and TRBJ1-1; 8 bases line up with TRBD1. Germline V CDR1 and CDR2: LGHNA, YNFKEQ. The CDR3 totals 15 residues. V trimming: 4 bases; J trimming: 1 base; junction bases outside the gene matches: 5. CDR3 residues: CASSLGQGTNTEAFF. For the CDR3, the DNA is TGTGCCAGCAGCCTTGGACAGGGTACGAACACTGAAGCTTTCTTT.

The CDR3 here is CASSPSGLDYTF. In nucleotides, the CDR3 is TGTGCCAGCAGCCCAAGCGGGCTCGACTACACCTTC. This rearrangement joins TRBV12-3 or TRBV12-4 to TRBJ1-2; D gene uncertain. The CDR3 length is 12 residues. V lost 6 bases to trimming and J lost 10 bases, with 15 bases between them.

This chain links TRBV9 with TRBJ2-5; 7 bases line up with TRBD2. CDR1 and CDR2 (germline): SGDLS, YYNGEE. V shed 3 bases and J 4 bases; nucleotides not matched to a gene: 6. The CDR3 totals 14 residues. In DNA form, the CDR3 reads TGTGCCAGCAGCGAACGGACTAGTCGAGAGACCCAGTACTTC. Translating gives CASSERTSRETQYF.

This clonotype was observed a few times. J is TRBJ2-7 and V is TRBV4-2, with 9 bases aligning to TRBD1. This CDR3 has 15 residues. Germline CDR1 is LGHNA and CDR2 is YNFKEQ. V gave up 1 base and J gave up 2 bases; unmatched junction bases: 3. CDR3 nucleotide sequence: TGTGCCAGCAGCCAAGGACAGGGGGGAACCTACGAGCAGTACGTC. It translates to CASSQGQGGTYEQYV.

This clonotype showed up just a few times. The genes are TRBV6-6 and TRBJ1-1; D remains unclear. The CDR3 spans 14 residues. Germline CDR1 MNHNY, CDR2 SVGAGI (reference sequence). Trimming pared 0 bases from V and 1 base from J, leaving 6 bases between. This chain's CDR3 is CASSYSVKNTEAFF. CDR3 in DNA: TGTGCCAGCAGTTACTCGGTGAAGAACACTGAAGCTTTCTTT.

CDR3 residues: CASSLGADPSWGTQYF. The CDR3 nucleotides read TGTGCCAGCAGCTTGGGAGCGGACCCCTCATGGGGGACCCAGTACTTC. The V and J genes are TRBV5-6 and TRBJ2-5; D is possibly TRBD2 (5 bases). Germline lookup yields CDR1 SGHDT and CDR2 YYEEEE. V lost 0 bases, J lost 7 bases, and 19 bases lay in between. CDR3 size: 16 residues. The full variable domain, its missing parts supplied by reference TRBV5-6 and TRBJ2-5, is DAGVTQSPTHLIKTRGQQVTLRCSPKSGHDTVSWYQQALGQGPQFIFQYYEEEERQRGNFPDRFSGHQFPNYSSELNVNALLLGDSALYLCASSLGADPSWGTQYFGPGTRLLVL.

This clonotype was observed a few times. J is TRBJ1-1 and V is TRBV4-3; D call uncertain. Looked up from germline, CDR1 is LGHNA and CDR2 is YSLEER. There are 17 residues in the CDR3. V shed 0 bases and J shed 0 bases, with 14 bases lying between them. The DNA of the CDR3 is TGCGCCAGCAGCCAAGATCCCGGGGTGGGCATGAACACTGAAGCTTTCTTT. Protein sequence: CASSQDPGVGMNTEAFF.

The CDR3: CASSFSHRALNYGYTF. The CDR3 DNA is TGTGCCAGCAGCTTTTCTCACAGGGCCCTAAACTATGGCTACACCTTC. The chain uses TRBV7-2 and TRBJ1-2; possible D gene TRBD1, 6 bases. This CDR3 is built from 16 residues. Germline V CDR1 and CDR2: SGHTA, FQGNSA. V lost 3 bases and J 2 bases, leaving 16 bases between the germline ends.

This clonotype appeared a few times. V and J are TRBV7-9 and TRBJ2-1; TRBD1 agrees at 9 bases. The germline V gene encodes CDR1 SEHNR and CDR2 FQNEAQ (reference sequence). With V trimmed by 1 base and J by 8 bases, 15 bases remained unmatched. This CDR3 is 18 amino acids long. The CDR3 here is CASSLVKSGTGLRDEQFF. In DNA form, the CDR3 reads TGTGCCAGCAGCTTAGTGAAGAGCGGGACAGGGCTTAGGGATGAGCAGTTCTTC. Filled out from reference TRBV7-9 and TRBJ2-1, the complete variable domain reads DTGVSQNPRHKITKRGQNVTFRCDPISEHNRLYWYRQTLGQGPEFLTYFQNEAQLEKSRLLSDRFSAERPKGSFSTLEIQRTEQGDSAMYLCASSLVKSGTGLRDEQFFGPGTRLTVL.

This clonotype came up a few times. This chain uses TRBV6-1 with TRBJ2-7, with D possibly being TRBD1 (5 bases). Germline loops: CDR1 MNHNS, CDR2 SASEGT. The CDR3 runs to 13 residues. The V end was cut by 5 bases, the J end by 4 bases, with 12 bases between. The CDR3 sequence is CASSRDSQYEQYF. CDR3 DNA: TGTGCCAGCAGTCGCGACAGCCAGTACGAGCAGTACTTC.

This clonotype was counted between two and nine times. The chain recombines TRBV7-8 with TRBJ1-5; no clear D. This CDR3 has 15 residues. Germline V gene lookup returns CDR1 SGHVS and CDR2 FQNEAQ. V was clipped by 3 bases and J by 3 bases, with 12 bases between them. The CDR3 is CASSFSRLINQPQHF. Here the CDR3 DNA reads TGTGCCAGCAGCTTTTCGAGGCTGATCAATCAGCCCCAGCATTTT.

In its sample, this clonotype was seen many times. The genes are TRBV12-3 or TRBV12-4 and TRBJ1-2, with D uncertain. The V end was cut by 3 bases, the J end by 6 bases, with 14 bases between. The CDR3 length is 14 residues. CDR3 nucleotides: TGTGCCAGCAGTTTCCCGGGAGGTGGGCATGGCTACACCTTC. This sequence encodes CASSFPGGGHGYTF.

There are many counts of this clonotype. The chain carries TRBV4-2 and TRBJ1-5, with 8 positions matching TRBD1. Germline V lookup: CDR1 LGHNA, CDR2 YNFKEQ. The CDR3 is 15 residues long. V was clipped by 1 base and J by 5 bases; unmatched bases: 4. Here the CDR3 reads CASSQGTGYDQPQHF. The CDR3 DNA reads TGTGCCAGCAGCCAAGGGACAGGGTACGATCAGCCCCAGCATTTT.

In this sample, this clonotype turned up a few times. This CDR3 reads CASSPPMMPNYGYTF. The DNA for the CDR3 is TGTGCCAGCTCACCTCCGATGATGCCCAACTATGGCTACACCTTC. The gene calls are TRBV18 and TRBJ1-2, with D unresolved. The CDR3 loop spans 15 amino acids. The germline V and J ends were trimmed by 3 bases and 2 bases, with 13 bases remaining between them. Germline CDR1 is KGHSH and CDR2 is LQKENI.

This clonotype was recorded at least ten times. The chain links TRBV6-2 or TRBV6-3 to TRBJ1-1; D uncertain. Per the germline V gene, CDR1 is MNHEY and CDR2 is SVGEGT. The CDR3 loop spans 13 amino acids. V was shortened by 7 bases and J by 1 base, with 10 bases between the two germline ends. CDR3 in amino acids: CASTNGRNTEAFF. The CDR3 DNA is TGTGCCAGCACCAACGGGAGGAACACTGAAGCTTTCTTT.

This clonotype was picked up many times. The rearrangement uses TRBV6-1 and TRBJ1-6, with 7 positions matching TRBD1. Looked up from germline, CDR1 is MNHNS and CDR2 is SASEGT. V dropped 11 bases and J dropped 5; count of bases not matched to a gene: 6. This CDR3 comprises 13 residues. In DNA, the CDR3 is TGTGCCGGGGGACAGCCTGATAATTCACCCCTCCACTTT. It codes for CAGGQPDNSPLHF.

The chain joins TRBV29-1 to TRBJ1-1; D is ambiguous. Germline CDR1 and CDR2: SQVTM and ANQGSEA. The CDR3 runs 10 residues. CDR3 sequence reads: CSGGGTEAFF. The CDR3 region has the DNA TGCAGTGGAGGTGGGACTGAAGCTTTCTTT.

This clonotype was seen a few times. The gene calls are TRBV4-3 and TRBJ2-2; D gene unclear. The V gene's germline CDR1 is LGHNA and CDR2 YSLEER. V lost 0 bases and J 3 bases, leaving 14 bases between the germline ends. The CDR3 has 17 amino acids. CDR3 region: CASSQDSARHYTGELFF. The CDR3 nucleotides are TGCGCCAGCAGCCAAGATTCTGCGCGACACTACACCGGGGAGCTGTTTTTT.

This chain uses TRBV5-1 with TRBJ2-2; the D gene is possibly TRBD1 (6 bases). Germline V gene sequence: CDR1 SGHRS, CDR2 YFSETQ. CDR3 length: 15 amino acids. V was shortened by 5 bases and J by 2 bases, with 13 bases between the two germline ends. The CDR3 nucleotides are TGCGCCAGCAGATTCCGGGACATAAACACCGGGGAGCTGTTTTTT. Its translation: CASRFRDINTGELFF.

The chain joins TRBV7-9 to TRBJ2-7; a possible D gene is TRBD1 (6 bases). CDR1 SEHNR and CDR2 FQNEAQ come from the germline V gene (reference sequence). Trimming left V 4 bases short and J 0 bases short, with 19 bases between. This CDR3 is 17 amino acids long. CDR3 residues: CASSYPQTGKDSYEQYF. The CDR3 DNA reads as TGTGCCAGCAGCTACCCCCAAACAGGGAAAGACTCCTACGAGCAGTACTTC.

This clonotype was recorded a few times. The V gene is TRBV7-4, the J gene TRBJ2-7; D might be TRBD1 (5 bases). Trimming stripped 5 bases from V and 10 bases from J, with 12 bases between. The CDR3 loop spans 11 amino acids. The germline CDR1 and CDR2 sequences are SGHVT and SQSDAQ. DNA for the CDR3: TGTGCCAGCAGCCCCCGACAGATACAGTACGTC. Protein product: CASSPRQIQYV.

The genes are TRBV5-1 and TRBJ2-5, with TRBD1 matching 9 bases. V was clipped by 4 bases and J by 3 bases; unmatched bases: 7. The CDR3 is 15 residues long. In germline, CDR1 is SGHRS, CDR2 YFSETQ. The CDR3 DNA is TGCGCCAGCAGCCAGGAGACAGGGGGAAAAGAGACCCAGTACTTC. Translated: CASSQETGGKETQYF.

This clonotype was counted a few times. This chain links TRBV20-1 with TRBJ2-4; 9 positions match TRBD1. Germline V CDR1 and CDR2: DFQATT, SNEGSKA (reference sequence). Unmatched junction bases numbered 17, after V lost 8 bases and J lost 0 bases. CDR3 length equals 18 residues. The CDR3 DNA sequence: TGCAGTACGAGCGCCGGGACAGGGCTCCAACTAGCCAAAAACATTCAGTACTTC. Its protein is CSTSAGTGLQLAKNIQYF.

The V gene is TRBV5-5, the J gene TRBJ2-1, with 8 nucleotides matching TRBD1. Germline CDR1 is SGHKS and CDR2 is YYEKEE (reference sequence). This CDR3 comprises 15 residues. The ends lost 2 bases at V and 4 bases at J; junction bases unmatched: 5. CDR3 in amino acids: CASSFQGALYNEQFF. The CDR3 region has the DNA TGTGCCAGCAGCTTTCAGGGGGCCCTTTACAATGAGCAGTTCTTC.

This clonotype has a handful of counts. CDR3 DNA sequence: TGTGCCAGCACCGGGGGGATAACTAATGAAAAACTGTTTTTT. Translated, it gives CASTGGITNEKLFF. The rearrangement uses TRBV2 and TRBJ1-4, with a tentative D call TRBD1 (5 bases). The CDR3 runs 14 residues. CDR1 and CDR2 (germline): SNHLY, FYNNEI. The ends were cut back, 7 bases at V and 1 base at J, with 10 bases in the middle.

The V call is TRBV4-1, the J call TRBJ2-7, with D possibly being TRBD2 (6 bases). Trimming stripped 5 bases from V and 3 bases from J, with 11 bases between. This CDR3 has 13 residues. Germline loops: CDR1 MGHRA, CDR2 YSYEKL. The CDR3 here is CASSYGTYYEQYF. The CDR3 DNA reads as TGCGCCAGCAGCTACGGGACTTACTACGAGCAGTACTTC.

The chain has TRBV11-3 and TRBJ2-1, with D uncertain. Per germline, CDR1 SGHNT and CDR2 YENEEA. Trimming pared 0 bases from V and 0 bases from J, leaving 12 bases between. This CDR3 is 17 amino acids long. The CDR3 here is CASSLDNFRSSYNEQFF. In nucleotides, the CDR3 is TGTGCCAGCAGCTTAGATAACTTCCGGAGCTCCTACAATGAGCAGTTCTTC.